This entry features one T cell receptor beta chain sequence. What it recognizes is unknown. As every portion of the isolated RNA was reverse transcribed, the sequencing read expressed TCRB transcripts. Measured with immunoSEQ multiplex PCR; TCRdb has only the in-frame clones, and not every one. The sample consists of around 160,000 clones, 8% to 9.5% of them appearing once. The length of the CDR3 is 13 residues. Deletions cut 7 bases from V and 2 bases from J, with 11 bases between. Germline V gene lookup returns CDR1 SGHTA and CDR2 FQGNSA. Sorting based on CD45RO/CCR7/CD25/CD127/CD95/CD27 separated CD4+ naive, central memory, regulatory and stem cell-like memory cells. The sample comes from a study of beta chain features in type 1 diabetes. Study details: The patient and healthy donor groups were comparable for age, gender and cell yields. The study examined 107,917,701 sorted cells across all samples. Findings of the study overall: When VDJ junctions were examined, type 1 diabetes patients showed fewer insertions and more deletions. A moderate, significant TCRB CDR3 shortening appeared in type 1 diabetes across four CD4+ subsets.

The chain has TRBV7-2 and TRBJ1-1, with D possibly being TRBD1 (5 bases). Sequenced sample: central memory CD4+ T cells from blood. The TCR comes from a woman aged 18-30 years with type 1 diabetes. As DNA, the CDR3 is TGTGCCAGCAATGCAGGGTTTAACACTGAAGCTTTCTTT. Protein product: CASNAGFNTEAFF. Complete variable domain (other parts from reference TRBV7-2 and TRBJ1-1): GAGVSQSPSNKVTEKGKDVELRCDPISGHTALYWYRQSLGQGLEFLIYFQGNSAPDKSGLPSDRFSAERTGGSVSTLTIQRTQQEDSAVYLCASNAGFNTEAFFGQGTRLTVV.